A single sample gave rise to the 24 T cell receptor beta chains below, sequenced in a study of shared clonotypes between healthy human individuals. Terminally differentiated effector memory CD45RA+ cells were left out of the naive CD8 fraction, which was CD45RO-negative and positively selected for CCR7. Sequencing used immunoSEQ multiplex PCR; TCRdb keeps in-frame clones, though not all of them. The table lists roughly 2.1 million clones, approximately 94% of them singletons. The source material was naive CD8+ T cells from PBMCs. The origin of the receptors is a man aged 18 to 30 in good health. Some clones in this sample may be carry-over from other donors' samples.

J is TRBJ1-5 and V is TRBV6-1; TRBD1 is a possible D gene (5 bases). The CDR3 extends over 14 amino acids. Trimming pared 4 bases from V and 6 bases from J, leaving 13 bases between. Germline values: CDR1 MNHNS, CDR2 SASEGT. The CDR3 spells CASSVGFRGQPQHF. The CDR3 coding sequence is TGTGCCAGCAGTGTTGGATTTAGGGGTCAGCCCCAGCATTTT.

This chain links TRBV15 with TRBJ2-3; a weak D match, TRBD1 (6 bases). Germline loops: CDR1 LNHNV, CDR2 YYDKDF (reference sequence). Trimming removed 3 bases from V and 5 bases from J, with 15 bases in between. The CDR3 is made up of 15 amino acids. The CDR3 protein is CATSRGAPGQDTQYF. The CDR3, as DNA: TGTGCCACCAGCAGGGGGGCCCCCGGTCAAGATACGCAGTATTTT.

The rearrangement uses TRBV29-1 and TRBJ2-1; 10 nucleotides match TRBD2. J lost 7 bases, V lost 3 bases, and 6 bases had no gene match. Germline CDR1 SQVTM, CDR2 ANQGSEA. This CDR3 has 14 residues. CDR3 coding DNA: TGCAGCGTTGATAGCGGGAGGCCTCTGAATGAGCAGTTCTTC. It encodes CSVDSGRPLNEQFF.

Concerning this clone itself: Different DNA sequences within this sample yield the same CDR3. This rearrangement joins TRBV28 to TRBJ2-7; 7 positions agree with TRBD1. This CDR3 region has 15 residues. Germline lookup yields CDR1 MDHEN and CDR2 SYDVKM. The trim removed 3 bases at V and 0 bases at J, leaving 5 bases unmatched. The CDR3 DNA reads TGTGCCAGCAGTTTTGGCAGGGGGAGCTCCTACGAGCAGTACTTC. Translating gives CASSFGRGSSYEQYF. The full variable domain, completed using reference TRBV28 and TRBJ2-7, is DVKVTQSSRYLVKRTGEKVFLECVQDMDHENMFWYRQDPGLGLRLIYFSYDVKMKEKGDIPEGYSVSREKKERFSLILESASTNQTSMYLCASSFGRGSSYEQYFGPGTRLTVT.

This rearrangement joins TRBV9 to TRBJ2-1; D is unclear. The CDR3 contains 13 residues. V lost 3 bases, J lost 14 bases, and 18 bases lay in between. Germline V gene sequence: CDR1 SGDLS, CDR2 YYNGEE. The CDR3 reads CASSDPQSLVEFF. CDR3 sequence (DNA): TGTGCCAGCAGCGACCCCCAAAGCCTGGTGGAGTTCTTC. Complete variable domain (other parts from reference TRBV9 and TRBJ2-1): DSGVTQTPKHLITATGQRVTLRCSPRSGDLSVYWYQQSLDQGLQFLIQYYNGEERAKGNILERFSAQQFPDLHSELNLSSLELGDSALYFCASSDPQSLVEFFGPGTRLTVL.

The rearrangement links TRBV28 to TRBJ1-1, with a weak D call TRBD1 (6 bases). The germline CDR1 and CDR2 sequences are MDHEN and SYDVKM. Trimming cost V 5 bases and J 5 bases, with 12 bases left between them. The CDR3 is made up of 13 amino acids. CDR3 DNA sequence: TGTGCCAGCAGTCCGCGGGGGGCAACTGAAGCTTTCTTT. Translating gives CASSPRGATEAFF.

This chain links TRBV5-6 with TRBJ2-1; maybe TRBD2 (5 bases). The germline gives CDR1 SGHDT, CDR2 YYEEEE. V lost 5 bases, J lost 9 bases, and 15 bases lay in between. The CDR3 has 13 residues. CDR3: CASSMGARGEQFF. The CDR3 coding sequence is TGTGCCAGCAGTATGGGAGCCCGCGGTGAGCAGTTCTTC.

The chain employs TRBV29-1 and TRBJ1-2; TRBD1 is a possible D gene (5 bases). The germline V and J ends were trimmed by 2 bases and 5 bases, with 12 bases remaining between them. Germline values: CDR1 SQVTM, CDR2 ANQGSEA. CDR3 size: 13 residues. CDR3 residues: CSVESGAEYGYTF. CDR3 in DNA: TGCAGCGTTGAATCTGGGGCTGAGTATGGCTACACCTTC. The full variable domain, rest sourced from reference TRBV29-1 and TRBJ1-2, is SAVISQKPSRDICQRGTSLTIQCQVDSQVTMMFWYRQQPGQSLTLIATANQGSEATYESGFVIDKFPISRPNLTFSTLTVSNMSPEDSSIYLCSVESGAEYGYTFGSGTRLTVV.

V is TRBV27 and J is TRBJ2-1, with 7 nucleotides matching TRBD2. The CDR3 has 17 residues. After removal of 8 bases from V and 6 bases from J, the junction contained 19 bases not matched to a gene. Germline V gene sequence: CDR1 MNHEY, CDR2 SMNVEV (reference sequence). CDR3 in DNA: TGTGCCAGCTGTCGTGGAGTGGGGCGGGAGCAGCGCAATGAGCAGTTCTTC. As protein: CASCRGVGREQRNEQFF.

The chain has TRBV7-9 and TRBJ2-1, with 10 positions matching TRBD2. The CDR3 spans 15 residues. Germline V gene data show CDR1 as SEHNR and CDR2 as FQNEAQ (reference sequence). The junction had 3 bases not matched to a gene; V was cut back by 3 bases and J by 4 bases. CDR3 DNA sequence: TGTGCCAGCAGCTTCGGGACTAGCGCTTACAATGAGCAGTTCTTC. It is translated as CASSFGTSAYNEQFF.

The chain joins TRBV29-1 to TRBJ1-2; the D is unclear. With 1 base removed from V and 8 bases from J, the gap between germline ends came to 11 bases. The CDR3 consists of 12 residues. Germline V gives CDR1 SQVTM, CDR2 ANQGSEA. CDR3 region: CSVEVGAKGYTF. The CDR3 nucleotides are TGCAGCGTTGAAGTTGGAGCAAAAGGCTACACCTTC.

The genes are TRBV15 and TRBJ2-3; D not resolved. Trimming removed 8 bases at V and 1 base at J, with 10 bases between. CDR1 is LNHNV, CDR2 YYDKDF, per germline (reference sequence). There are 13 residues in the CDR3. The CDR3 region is CATWAWGTDTQYF. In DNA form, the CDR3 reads TGTGCCACCTGGGCTTGGGGCACAGATACGCAGTATTTT.

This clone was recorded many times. The CDR3 protein is CASSLLRGQDQPQHF. CDR3 bases: TGTGCCAGCAGTTTGCTCAGGGGGCAGGATCAGCCCCAGCATTTT. The chain has TRBV27 and TRBJ1-5; 8 bases line up with TRBD1. CDR3 length equals 15 residues. V dropped 3 bases and J dropped 5; count of bases not matched to a gene: 6. Looked up from germline, CDR1 is MNHEY and CDR2 is SMNVEV (reference sequence).

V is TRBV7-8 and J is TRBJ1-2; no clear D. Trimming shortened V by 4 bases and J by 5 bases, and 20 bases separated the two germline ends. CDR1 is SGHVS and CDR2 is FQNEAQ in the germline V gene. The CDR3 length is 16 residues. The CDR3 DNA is TGTGCCAGCAGCTCAAGCCGGCCTCCGGGTCGATATGGCTACACCTTC. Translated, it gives CASSSSRPPGRYGYTF.

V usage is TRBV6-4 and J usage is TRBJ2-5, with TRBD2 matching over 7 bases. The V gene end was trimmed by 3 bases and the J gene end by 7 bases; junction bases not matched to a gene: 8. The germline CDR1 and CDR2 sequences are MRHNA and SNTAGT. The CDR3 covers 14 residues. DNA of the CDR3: TGTGCCAGCAGTGAGGGCACATCGGGGGGGACCCAGTACTTC. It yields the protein CASSEGTSGGTQYF.

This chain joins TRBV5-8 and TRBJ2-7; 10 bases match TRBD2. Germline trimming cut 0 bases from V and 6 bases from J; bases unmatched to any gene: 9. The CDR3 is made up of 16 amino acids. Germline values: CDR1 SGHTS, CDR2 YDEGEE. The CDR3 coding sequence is TGTGCCAGCAGCTTGGGAAGCGGGAGGGCCTGGGGCGAGCAGTACTTC. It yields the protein CASSLGSGRAWGEQYF.

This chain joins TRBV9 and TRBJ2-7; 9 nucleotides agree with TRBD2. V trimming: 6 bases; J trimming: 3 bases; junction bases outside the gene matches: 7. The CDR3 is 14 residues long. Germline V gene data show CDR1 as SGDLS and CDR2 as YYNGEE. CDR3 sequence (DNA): TGTGCCAGCAATGAAGCGGGAGGCCTCTACGAGCAGTACTTC. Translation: CASNEAGGLYEQYF.

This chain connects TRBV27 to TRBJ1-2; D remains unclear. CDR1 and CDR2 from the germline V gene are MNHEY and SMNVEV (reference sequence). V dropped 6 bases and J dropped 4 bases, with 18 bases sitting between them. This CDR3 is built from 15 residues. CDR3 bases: TGTGCCAGCAGCCCCTCAAGAGCCCCCACCTATGGCTACACCTTC. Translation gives CASSPSRAPTYGYTF.

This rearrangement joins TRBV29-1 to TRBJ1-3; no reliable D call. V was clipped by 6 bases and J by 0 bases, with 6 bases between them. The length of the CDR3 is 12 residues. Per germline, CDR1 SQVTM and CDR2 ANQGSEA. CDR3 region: CSVLDSGNTIYF. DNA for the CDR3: TGCAGCGTCCTCGACTCTGGAAACACCATATATTTT.

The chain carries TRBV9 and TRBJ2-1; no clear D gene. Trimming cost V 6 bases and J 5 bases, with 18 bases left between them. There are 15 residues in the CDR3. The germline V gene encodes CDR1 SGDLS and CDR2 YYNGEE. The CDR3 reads CASTPLLNPNNEQFF. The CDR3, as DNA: TGTGCCAGCACCCCTCTACTAAACCCAAACAATGAGCAGTTCTTC.

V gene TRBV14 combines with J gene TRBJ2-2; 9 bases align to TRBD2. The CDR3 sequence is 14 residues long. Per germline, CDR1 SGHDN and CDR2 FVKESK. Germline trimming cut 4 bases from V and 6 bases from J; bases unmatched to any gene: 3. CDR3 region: CASSPSGNAGELFF. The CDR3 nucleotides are TGTGCCAGCAGCCCTAGCGGGAATGCCGGGGAGCTGTTTTTT.

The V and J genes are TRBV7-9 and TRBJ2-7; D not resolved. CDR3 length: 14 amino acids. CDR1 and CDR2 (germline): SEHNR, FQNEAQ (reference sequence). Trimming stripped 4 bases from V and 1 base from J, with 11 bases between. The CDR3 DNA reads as TGTGCCAGCAGCTACCAAGAGAAATCCTACGAGCAGTACTTC. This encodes CASSYQEKSYEQYF. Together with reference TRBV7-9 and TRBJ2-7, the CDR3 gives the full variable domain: DTGVSQNPRHKITKRGQNVTFRCDPISEHNRLYWYRQTLGQGPEFLTYFQNEAQLEKSRLLSDRFSAERPKGSFSTLEIQRTEQGDSAMYLCASSYQEKSYEQYFGPGTRLTVT.

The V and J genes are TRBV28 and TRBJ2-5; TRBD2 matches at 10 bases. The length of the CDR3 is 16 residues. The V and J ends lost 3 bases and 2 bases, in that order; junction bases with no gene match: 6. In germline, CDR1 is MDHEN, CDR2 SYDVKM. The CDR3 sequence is CASSFTSGIFQETQYF. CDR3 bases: TGTGCCAGCAGTTTTACTAGCGGGATATTTCAAGAGACCCAGTACTTC.

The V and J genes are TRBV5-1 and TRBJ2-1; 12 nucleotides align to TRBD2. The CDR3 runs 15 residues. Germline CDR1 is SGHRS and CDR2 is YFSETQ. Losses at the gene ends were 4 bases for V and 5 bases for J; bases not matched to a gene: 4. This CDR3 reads CASSKTSGSHNEQFF. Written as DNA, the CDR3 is TGCGCCAGCAGCAAGACTAGCGGGAGCCACAATGAGCAGTTCTTC.